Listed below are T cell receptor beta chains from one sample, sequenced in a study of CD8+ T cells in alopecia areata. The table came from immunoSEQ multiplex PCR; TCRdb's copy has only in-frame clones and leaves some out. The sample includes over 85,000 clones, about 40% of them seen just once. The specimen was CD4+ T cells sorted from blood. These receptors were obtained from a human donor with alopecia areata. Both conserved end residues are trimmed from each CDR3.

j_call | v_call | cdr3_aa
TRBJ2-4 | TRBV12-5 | ASGLAPGDSTGVDIQY
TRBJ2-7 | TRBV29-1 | SVELGSASYEQY
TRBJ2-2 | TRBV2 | ASRATDHTGELF
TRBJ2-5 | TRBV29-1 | SVGTGGQETQY
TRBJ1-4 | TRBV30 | AWSVDRVNEKLF
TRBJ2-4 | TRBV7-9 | ASSLSYEFSGRAPDIQY
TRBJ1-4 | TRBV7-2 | ASSLNSATNEKLF
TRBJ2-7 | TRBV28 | ASSSPSGNSYEQY
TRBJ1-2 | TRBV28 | ASSPPWGGSGYT
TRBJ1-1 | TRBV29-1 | SVVGPAWVNTEAF
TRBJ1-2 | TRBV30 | AWSGDRRQGYT
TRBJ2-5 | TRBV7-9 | ASSFSAPGETQY
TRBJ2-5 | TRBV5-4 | ASSLVKGTQETQY
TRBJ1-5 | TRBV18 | ASSPEAGGQPQH
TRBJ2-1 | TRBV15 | ATSRPTLAGEQF
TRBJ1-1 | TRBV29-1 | SVERGGGTEAF
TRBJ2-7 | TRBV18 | ASSPETQYYEQY
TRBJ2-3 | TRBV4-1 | ASSQEGADTQY
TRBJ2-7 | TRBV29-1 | SVDEGASSYEQY
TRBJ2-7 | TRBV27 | ASSPIAGTSGRVAQY
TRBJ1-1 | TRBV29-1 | SARAGPNTEAF
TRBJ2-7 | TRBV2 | ASSLRDVYEQY
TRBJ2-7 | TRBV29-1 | SVEQAYEQY
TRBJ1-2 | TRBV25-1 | ASLPRGEGYGYT
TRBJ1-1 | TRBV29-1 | SVEGQPNTEAF
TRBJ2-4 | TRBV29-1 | SVGVIQGKNIQY
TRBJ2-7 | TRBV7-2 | ASSPRTSGEQY
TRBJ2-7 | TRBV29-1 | SVTLLGSYEQY
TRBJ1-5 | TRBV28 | ASSLGPRNQPQH
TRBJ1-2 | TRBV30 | AWSDLQGKRGYT
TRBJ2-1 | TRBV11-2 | ASSVGTTYNEQF
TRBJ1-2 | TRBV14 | ASSQGGNANYGYT
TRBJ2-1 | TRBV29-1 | SVFGQYNEQF
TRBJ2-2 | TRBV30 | AWKTTINTGELF
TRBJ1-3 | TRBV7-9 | ASEVESGNTIY
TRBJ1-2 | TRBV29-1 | SVDGDGYT
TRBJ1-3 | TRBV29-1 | SVQSAGNTIY
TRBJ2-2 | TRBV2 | ASSDRPLARELF
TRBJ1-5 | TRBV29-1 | SVGLGEDQPQH
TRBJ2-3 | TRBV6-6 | ASSYVDTQY
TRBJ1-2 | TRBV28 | ASMAGVYGYT
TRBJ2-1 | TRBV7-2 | ASSQESNREQF
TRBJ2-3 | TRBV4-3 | ASSQDYLPDTQY
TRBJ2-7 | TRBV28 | ASSQTSGYEQY
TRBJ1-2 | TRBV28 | ASSPTDTYGYT
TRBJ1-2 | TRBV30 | AWSLTVDQGYT